The clone carrying this TCR beta chain has just a few counts. V was pared by 6 bases and J by 7 bases, with 11 bases of the junction left unmatched. The germline V gene has CDR1 DFQATT and CDR2 SNEGSKA (reference sequence). CDR3 length: 15 residues. The data were obtained in a study of glioma-infiltrating T cells. The iRepertoire nested amplicon-rescue multiplex PCR amplified TCR alpha and beta CDR3s from RNA. Tissue mRNA or PBMC total RNA, roughly 100-400 ng, went into one-step reverse transcription and amplification. TCRdb reprocessed the multiplex PCR reads with MiXCR, giving one entry per CDR3 protein. This sample carries approximately 400,000 distinct CDR3 sequences, around 45% of them seen once, and the ten largest clones take around 12%.

The sequenced sample consisted of glioma tissue, nonneoplastic brain tissue, or PBMCs (not recorded which). This receptor was identified in a human donor with low-grade glioma or glioblastoma, undergoing nonglioma brain surgery, or in good health (not recorded which). The rearrangement joins TRBV20-1 to TRBJ1-5; 11 bases fit TRBD1. The CDR3, as DNA: TGCAGTGCGGAGGGAGGACAGGGGGCGAGACAGCCCCAGCATTTT. Translating gives CSAEGGQGARQPQHF.